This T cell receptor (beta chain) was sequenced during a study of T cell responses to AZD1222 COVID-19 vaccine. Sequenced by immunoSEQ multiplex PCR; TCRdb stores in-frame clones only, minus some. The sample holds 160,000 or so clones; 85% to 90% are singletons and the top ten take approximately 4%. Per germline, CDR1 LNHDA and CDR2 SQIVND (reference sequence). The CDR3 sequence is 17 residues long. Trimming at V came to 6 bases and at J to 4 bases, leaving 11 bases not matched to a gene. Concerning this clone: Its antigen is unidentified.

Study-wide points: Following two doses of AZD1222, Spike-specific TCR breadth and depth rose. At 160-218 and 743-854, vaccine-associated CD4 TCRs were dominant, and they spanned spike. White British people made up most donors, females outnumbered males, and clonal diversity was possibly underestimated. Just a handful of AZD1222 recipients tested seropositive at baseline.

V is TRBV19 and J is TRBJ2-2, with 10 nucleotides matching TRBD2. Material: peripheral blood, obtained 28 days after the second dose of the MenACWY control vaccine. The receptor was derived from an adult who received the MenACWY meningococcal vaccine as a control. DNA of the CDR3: TGTGCCAGTAGCGCGGGGATAGCGGGAGGAGTCACCGGGGAGCTGTTTTTT. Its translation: CASSAGIAGGVTGELFF.